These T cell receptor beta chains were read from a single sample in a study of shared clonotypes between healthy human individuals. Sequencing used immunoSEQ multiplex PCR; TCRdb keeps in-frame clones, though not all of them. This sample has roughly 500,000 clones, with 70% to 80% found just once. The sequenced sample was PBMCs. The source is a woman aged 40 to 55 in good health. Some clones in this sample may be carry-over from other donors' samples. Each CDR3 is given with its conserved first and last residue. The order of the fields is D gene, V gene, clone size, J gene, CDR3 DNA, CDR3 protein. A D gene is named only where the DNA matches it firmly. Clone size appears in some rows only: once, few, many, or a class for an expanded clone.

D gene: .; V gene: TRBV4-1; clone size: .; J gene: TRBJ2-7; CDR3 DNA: TGCGCCAGCAGCCAAGGACTAGTTTACCCCTACGAGCAGTACTTC; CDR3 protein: CASSQGLVYPYEQYF
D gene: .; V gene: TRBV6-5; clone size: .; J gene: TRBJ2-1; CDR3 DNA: TGTGCCAGCAGTTGGGGACCATTAGACGAGCAGTTCTTC; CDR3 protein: CASSWGPLDEQFF
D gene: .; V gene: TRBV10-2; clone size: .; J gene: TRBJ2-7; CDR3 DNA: TGCGCCAGCTTGGGCAGCTCCTACGAGCAGTACTTC; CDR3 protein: CASLGSSYEQYF
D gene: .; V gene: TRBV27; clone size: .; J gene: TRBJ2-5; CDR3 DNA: TGTGCCAGCAGTTTAGAGAGACGGGAGACCCAGTACTTC; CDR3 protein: CASSLERRETQYF
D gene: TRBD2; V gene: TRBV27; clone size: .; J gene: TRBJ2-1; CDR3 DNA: TGTGCCAGCAGTGGGCTAGCGGCAAATGAGCAGTTCTTC; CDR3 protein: CASSGLAANEQFF
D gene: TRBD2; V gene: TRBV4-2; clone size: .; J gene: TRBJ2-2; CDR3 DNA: TGTGCCAGCAGCCAAGAAGCAGCGGGAGGTACCGGGGAGCTGTTTTTT; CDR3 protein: CASSQEAAGGTGELFF
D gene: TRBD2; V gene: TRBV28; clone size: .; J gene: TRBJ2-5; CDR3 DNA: TGTGCCAGCAGTTCGGAGGCTAGCGGGCCCCAGGAGACCCAGTACTTC; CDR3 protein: CASSSEASGPQETQYF
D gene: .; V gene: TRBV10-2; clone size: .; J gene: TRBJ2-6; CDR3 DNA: TGCGCCAGCAACGACCGGGTCTCTGGGGCCAACGTCCTGACTTTC; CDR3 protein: CASNDRVSGANVLTF
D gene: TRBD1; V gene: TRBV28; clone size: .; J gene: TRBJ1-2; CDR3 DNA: TGTGCCAGCTTTGGCAGGGGGGGCGGGTATGGCTACACCTTC; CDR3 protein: CASFGRGGGYGYTF
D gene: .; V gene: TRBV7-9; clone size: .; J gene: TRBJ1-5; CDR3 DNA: TGTGCCAGCAGCTTAGCACAAGGTGGCAGCAATCAGCCCCAGCATTTT; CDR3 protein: CASSLAQGGSNQPQHF
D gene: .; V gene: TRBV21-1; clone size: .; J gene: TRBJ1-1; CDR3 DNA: TGTGCCAGCAGTTTACAAATGAACACTGAAGCTTTCTTT; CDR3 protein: CASSLQMNTEAFF
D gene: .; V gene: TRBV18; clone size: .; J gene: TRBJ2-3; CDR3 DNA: TGTGCCAGCTCACCATCGGCCGTGGGGACTGGCACAGATACGCAGTATTTT; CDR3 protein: CASSPSAVGTGTDTQYF
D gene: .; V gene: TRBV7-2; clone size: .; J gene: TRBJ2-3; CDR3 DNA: TGTGCCAGCAGCTGGACTCGGCCAGATACGCAGTATTTT; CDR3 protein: CASSWTRPDTQYF
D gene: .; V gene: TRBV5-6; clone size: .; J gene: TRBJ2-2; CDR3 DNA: TGTGCCAGCAGCTTGACACGGAACACCGGGGAGCTGTTTTTT; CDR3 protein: CASSLTRNTGELFF
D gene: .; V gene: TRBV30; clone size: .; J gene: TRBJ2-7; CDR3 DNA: TGTGCCTGGAGTGCTAGTACCTACGAGCAGTACTTC; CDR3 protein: CAWSASTYEQYF
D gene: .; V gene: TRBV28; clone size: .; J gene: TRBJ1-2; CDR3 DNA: TGTGCCAGCAGCGCCTCTTGGGGGGCCGGGGACTATGGCTACACCTTC; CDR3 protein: CASSASWGAGDYGYTF
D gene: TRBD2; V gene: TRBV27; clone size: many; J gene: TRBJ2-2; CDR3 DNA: TGTGCCAGCAGTTTACACCTAGCGGACACCGGGGAGCTGTTTTTT; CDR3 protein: CASSLHLADTGELFF
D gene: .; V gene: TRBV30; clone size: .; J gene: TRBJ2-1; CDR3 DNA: TGTGCCTGGAGGGCATACGGCCCCTCCTACAATGAGCAGTTCTTC; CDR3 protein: CAWRAYGPSYNEQFF
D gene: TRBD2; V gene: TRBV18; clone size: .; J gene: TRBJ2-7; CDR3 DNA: TGTGCCAGCTCACCACAAGACTTCGCGATAGCGGGAGGGTACGAGCAGTACTTC; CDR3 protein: CASSPQDFAIAGGYEQYF
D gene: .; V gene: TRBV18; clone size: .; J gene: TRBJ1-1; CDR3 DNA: TGTGCCAGCTCACCAGGGAACACTGAAGCTTTCTTT; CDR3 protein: CASSPGNTEAFF
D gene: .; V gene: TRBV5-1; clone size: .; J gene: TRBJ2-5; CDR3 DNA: TGCGCCAGCAGCTTGGTTTCGCAAGAGACCCAGTACTTC; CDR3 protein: CASSLVSQETQYF
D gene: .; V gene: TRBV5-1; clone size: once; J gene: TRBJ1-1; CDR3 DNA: TGCGCCAGCAGCTTGGAGCCAGGGAGGAACACTGAAGCTTTCTTT; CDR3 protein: CASSLEPGRNTEAFF
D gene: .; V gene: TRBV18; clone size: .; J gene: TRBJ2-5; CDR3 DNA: TGTGCCAGCTCACCCACTCGGACGGAGACCCAGTACTTC; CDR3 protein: CASSPTRTETQYF
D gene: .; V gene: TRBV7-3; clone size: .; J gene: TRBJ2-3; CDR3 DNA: TGTGCCAGCAGCTTAATAAGCACAGATACGCAGTATTTT; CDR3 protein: CASSLISTDTQYF
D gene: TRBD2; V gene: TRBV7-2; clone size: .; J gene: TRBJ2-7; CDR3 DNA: TGTGCCAGCAGCTTATTAATCCCCAGGAGACTAGCGGGAGCCTACGAGCAGTACTTC; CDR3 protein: CASSLLIPRRLAGAYEQYF
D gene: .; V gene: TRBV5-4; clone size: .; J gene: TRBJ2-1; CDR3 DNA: TGTGCCAGCAGCTTGGGCAGGTATTACAATGAGCAGTTCTTC; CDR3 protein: CASSLGRYYNEQFF
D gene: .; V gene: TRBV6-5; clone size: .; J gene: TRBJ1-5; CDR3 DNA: TGTGCCAGCAGCTACAGGGCGGGCCAGCCCCAGCATTTT; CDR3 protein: CASSYRAGQPQHF
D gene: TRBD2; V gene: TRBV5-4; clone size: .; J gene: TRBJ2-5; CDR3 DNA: TGTGCCAGCAGCAGTAGCGGGAGGGCCTTGGAGACCCAGTACTTC; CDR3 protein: CASSSSGRALETQYF
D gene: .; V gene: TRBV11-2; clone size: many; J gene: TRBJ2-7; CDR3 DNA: TGTGCCAGCAGCCGAACAGGGCTTCCAGTGAACGAGCAGTACTTC; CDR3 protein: CASSRTGLPVNEQYF
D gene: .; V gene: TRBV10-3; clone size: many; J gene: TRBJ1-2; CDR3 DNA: TGTGCCATCAGTGAGGACCCTAACTATGGCTACACCTTC; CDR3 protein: CAISEDPNYGYTF
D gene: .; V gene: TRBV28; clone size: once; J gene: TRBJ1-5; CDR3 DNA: TGTGCCAGCAGTCCCCAAGCAGGGAAAGGCAATCAGCCCCAGCATTTT; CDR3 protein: CASSPQAGKGNQPQHF
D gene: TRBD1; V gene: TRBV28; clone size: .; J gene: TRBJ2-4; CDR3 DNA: TGTGCCAGCAGTCGAACAGGGGGCAGGGACATTCAGTACTTC; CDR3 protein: CASSRTGGRDIQYF
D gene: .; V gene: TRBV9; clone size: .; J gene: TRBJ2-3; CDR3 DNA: TGTGCCAGCAGCTCAAGGCCCCGGACTCGCACAGATACGCAGTATTTT; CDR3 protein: CASSSRPRTRTDTQYF
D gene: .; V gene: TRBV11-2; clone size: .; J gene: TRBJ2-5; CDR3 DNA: TGTGCCAGCAGCTTAGTGGGAGGCCAACAAGAGACCCAGTACTTC; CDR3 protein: CASSLVGGQQETQYF
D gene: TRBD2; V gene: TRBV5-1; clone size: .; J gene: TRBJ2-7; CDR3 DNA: TGCGCCAGCAGCGGGACTAGCGGGAGGATCGAGCAGTACTTC; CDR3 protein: CASSGTSGRIEQYF
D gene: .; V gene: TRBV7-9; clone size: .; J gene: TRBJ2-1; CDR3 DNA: TGTGCCAGCAGCTTTGACAGGGAGCAGTTCTTC; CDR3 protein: CASSFDREQFF
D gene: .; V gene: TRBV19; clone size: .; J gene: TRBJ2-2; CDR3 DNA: TGTGCCAGTAGTATCGAGCGGAACACCGGGGAGCTGTTTTTT; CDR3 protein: CASSIERNTGELFF
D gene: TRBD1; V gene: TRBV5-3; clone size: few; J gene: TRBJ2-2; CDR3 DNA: TGTGCCAGAACGGGACAGGGGACCGGGGAGCTGTTTTTT; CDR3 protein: CARTGQGTGELFF
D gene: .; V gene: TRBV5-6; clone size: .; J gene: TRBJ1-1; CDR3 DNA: TGTGCCAGCAGCTTGGACAGGGAGAACACTGAAGCTTTCTTT; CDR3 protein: CASSLDRENTEAFF
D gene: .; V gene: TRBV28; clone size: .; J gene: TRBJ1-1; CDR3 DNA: TGTGCCAGCAGCCAAAACACTGAAGCTTTCTTT; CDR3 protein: CASSQNTEAFF
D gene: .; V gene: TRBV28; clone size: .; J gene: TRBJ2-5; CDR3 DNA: TGTGCCACGGCCTTGGTGGGATTTTCTCAAGAGACCCAGTACTTC; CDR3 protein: CATALVGFSQETQYF